This T cell receptor beta chain was found in a study of neurological immune-mediated disorders. About the research overall: The approximately 34 multiple sclerosis patients comprised some 30 relapsing-remitting and 3 secondary progressive cases.

Unsorted libraries were derived from 2 million PBMCs stored at -80 C. The cDNA was produced through 5'RACE with 10-nucleotide random UMIs. Each CDR3 protein gets one entry after TCRdb re-called the 5' RACE reads with MiXCR. The sample yields about 58,000 distinct CDR3 sequences, 3% to 4.5% seen once. The CDR3 spans 13 residues. The V gene's germline CDR1 is MNHEY and CDR2 SMNVEV (reference sequence). Trimming cost V 5 bases and J 3 bases, with 10 bases left between them. Study conclusions and caveats: Because no CDR3 amino acid sequences were shared across subjects by expanded clones, private repertoires were suggested in all groups.

In this sample, this clonotype turned up many times. Its matching antigen is unknown. This chain connects TRBV27 to TRBJ1-2; D is perhaps TRBD1 (6 bases). This sequence was found in a man aged 25-45 years with multiple sclerosis. Specimen: PBMCs. The CDR3 protein is CASSKQGDYGYTF. The CDR3 nucleotides read TGTGCCAGCAGTAAACAGGGAGACTATGGCTACACCTTC.